The text below deals with one T cell receptor beta chain. Its antigen is not yet known. The record has no base qualities; no much larger clone is one base away. Genomic DNA was isolated from the sorted cells so that the TCRbeta CDR3 region could be sequenced. The immunoSEQ Assay was used to sequence the TCRbeta CDR3 regions. TCRdb obtained this table from immuneACCESS and retained in-frame rearrangements with V and J assigned. These tables miss some clones; where compared with another copy, unresolved V genes account for less than half of the shortfall, and the remainder is unexplained. The sample profile shows under 85,000 clones; about 93% of them were found once. 6.2% of the sample comes from the top ten. The entry originates in a study of OX40 agonist ivuxolimab in advanced cancers. Study-level background: Ivuxolimab was a fully human IgG2 agonistic monoclonal antibody targeting the costimulatory receptor OX40 (CD134). Patients were allowed to have had prior anti-PD-1, anti-PD-L1 or anti-CTLA-4 therapy, and around 43% of the dose-escalation patients had been treated with checkpoint inhibitors. The paper covers the monotherapy dose-escalation part of the phase I ivuxolimab trial, which included N ≈ 50 patients. Of the approximately 54 dose-escalation patients, hepatocellular carcinoma was present in approximately 20, melanoma in approximately 15, renal cell carcinoma in 9 and head and neck cancer in 9. Intravenous ivuxolimab was administered to patients every 2 weeks at six dose levels: 0.01, 0.1, 0.3, 1.5, 3 and 10 mg/kg. Partial responses were achieved by three dose-escalation patients, of whom one had hepatocellular carcinoma and two had cutaneous melanoma. The dose-escalation cohort was roughly 83% male with a mean age of approximately 59 years, ranging from roughly 23 to 85. Peripheral TCRbeta sequencing aimed to test whether ivuxolimab altered TCR sequence diversity and caused clonal T-cell expansion.

Broader findings and caveats from the paper: After ivuxolimab, expanded clones were on average more numerous among CD8+ T cells than among CD4+ T cells. At doses of 0.1 to 3.0 mg/kg, clonal expansion of both CD4+ and CD8+ T cells in blood was seen between baseline and week 6. Low levels of normalized T-cell clonal expansion were also shown by some nonresponding patients. Which antigens the clonally expanded peripheral T cells were specific for was not determined. In the 0.1-3.0 mg/kg groups, partial responders were among the patients with the lowest normalized peripheral clonal expansion, particularly in CD8+ T cells.

Relative to germline, V is 3 bases shorter and J is 0 bases shorter, with 8 bases between their ends. The germline V gene encodes CDR1 WNHNN and CDR2 SYGVQD (reference sequence). The CDR3 spans 14 residues, from the cysteine through the phenylalanine. Left in the record is the CDR3 DNA by itself, 42 bases read in frame from the first base. The trial excluded patients who had a history of autoimmune disease or who were on systemic immunosuppression. Peripheral blood for TCR sequencing was drawn from every dose cohort at baseline, at cycle 4 day 1 and at cycle 7 day 1. The samples were taken from a phase I, first-in-human, multicenter, open-label dose-escalation trial of ivuxolimab. The trial enrolled adults with locally advanced or metastatic head and neck squamous cell, hepatocellular, melanoma or renal cell carcinoma. Before TCR sequencing, CD4+ and CD8+ T cells were separately sorted from peripheral blood.

The sample consisted of CD4+ or CD8+ T cells sorted from blood, taken in a trial of the OX40 agonist ivuxolimab. This receptor was taken from an adult with an advanced solid tumor such as melanoma, head and neck, liver or kidney cancer. The receptor chain draws on TRBV10-1 and TRBJ1-1, with no confident D gene call. The DNA is TGCGCCAGCAGTGATACGGGCATGAACACTGAAGCTTTCTTT. Its protein product is CASSDTGMNTEAFF.